The following is a T cell receptor beta chain sequence with its context. Its antigen remains unidentified. Total RNA, at least 5.5 micrograms per sample, was extracted from PBMCs. The second PCR ran about 6 to 12 cycles with a sample-barcoded 5' primer and J-beta primers. TCRdb reprocessed the 5' RACE reads with MiXCR, giving one entry per CDR3 protein. The sample carries hundreds of thousands of distinct CDR3 sequences, about 50% recorded once. These data are taken from a study of blood T cells in healthy people across ages. CDR1 SGHTA and CDR2 FQGNSA come from the germline V gene. The CDR3 loop spans 14 amino acids. Regarding the study as a whole: Fewer expanded clones and more diversity marked long-lived versus aged donors. Since the PBMCs were unsorted, naive and antigen-experienced cells could not be conclusively compared. Donor CMV status was unknown, possibly confounding expanded clonotype changes.

The receptor was isolated from a woman older than 75 in good health. The rearrangement links TRBV7-2 to TRBJ2-7, with D possibly being TRBD1 or TRBD2 (6 bases each). The end of the DNA is better explained by TRBJ2-5, so the J call may be wrong. The material sequenced was blood. DNA of the CDR3: TGTGCCAGCAGGGGGGGCGGTTTTGCTGAGACCCAGTACTTC. Encoded protein: CASRGGGFAETQYF.